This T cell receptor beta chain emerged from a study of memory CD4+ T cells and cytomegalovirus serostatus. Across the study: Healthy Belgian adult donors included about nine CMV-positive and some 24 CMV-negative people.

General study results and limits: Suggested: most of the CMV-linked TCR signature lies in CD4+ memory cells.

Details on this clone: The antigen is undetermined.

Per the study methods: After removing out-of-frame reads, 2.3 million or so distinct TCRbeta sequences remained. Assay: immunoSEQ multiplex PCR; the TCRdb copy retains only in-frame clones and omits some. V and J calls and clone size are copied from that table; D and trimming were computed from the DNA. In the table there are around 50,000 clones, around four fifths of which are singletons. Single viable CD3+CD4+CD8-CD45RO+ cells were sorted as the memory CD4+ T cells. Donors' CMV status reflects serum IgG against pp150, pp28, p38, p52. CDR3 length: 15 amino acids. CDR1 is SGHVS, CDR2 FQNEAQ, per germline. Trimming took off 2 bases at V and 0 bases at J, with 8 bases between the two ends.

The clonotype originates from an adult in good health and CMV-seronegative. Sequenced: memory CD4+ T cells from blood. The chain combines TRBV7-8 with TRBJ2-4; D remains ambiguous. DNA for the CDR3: TGTGCCAGCAGCTTAACTGCCCAAGCCAAAAACATTCAGTACTTC. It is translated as CASSLTAQAKNIQYF.